Below are 29 T cell receptor beta chains sequenced from a single sample in a study of cytomegalovirus exposure and HLA in healthy donors. PCR employed 60 Vbeta and 13 Jbeta primers. Sequenced by immunoSEQ multiplex PCR; TCRdb stores in-frame clones only, minus some. The data contain some 120,000 clones, 65% to 90% of them singletons. The specimen sequenced was PBMCs. These receptors were taken from a woman aged 25 to 39 in good health and CMV-seronegative.

This clone has more than one count but fewer than ten. The V gene is TRBV30, the J gene TRBJ2-5; D ambiguous. Germline V gene lookup returns CDR1 GTSNPN and CDR2 SVGIG (reference sequence). CDR3 length equals 11 residues. Deletions cut 4 bases from V and 5 bases from J, with 8 bases between. This CDR3 is CAWIRSETQYF. CDR3 coding DNA: TGTGCCTGGATCAGGTCGGAGACCCAGTACTTC.

This clone appeared once. The sample holds other DNA sequences that translate to the same CDR3. The gene calls are TRBV5-1 and TRBJ2-1, with D hard to call. Germline CDR1 SGHRS, CDR2 YFSETQ. Trimming took 4 bases from V and 5 from J, leaving 10 bases between them. The CDR3 has 13 residues. CDR3: CASSTQAHNEQFF. The CDR3 DNA reads as TGCGCCAGCAGCACCCAAGCGCACAATGAGCAGTTCTTC.

The chain recombines TRBV5-1 with TRBJ2-1; TRBD1 might be the D (5 bases). CDR3 length: 15 amino acids. Germline-derived CDR1 and CDR2 are SGHRS and YFSETQ. Trimming removed 5 bases from V and 0 bases from J, with 12 bases in between. CDR3 nucleotides: TGCGCCAGCAGTTTACAGGCGAGCTCCTACAATGAGCAGTTCTTC. It translates to CASSLQASSYNEQFF.

The V gene is TRBV4-1, the J gene TRBJ1-6; D unresolved. The CDR3 runs 14 residues. V lost 1 base to trimming and J lost 8 bases, with 9 bases between them. Germline CDR1 MGHRA, CDR2 YSYEKL. The CDR3 DNA is TGCGCCAGCAGCCAAGTAATTTTAGATTCACCCCTCCACTTT. Translation: CASSQVILDSPLHF.

CDR3 residues: CASSLISQFTMNTEAFF. The CDR3 coding sequence is TGTGCCAGCAGTTTGATCTCACAGTTTACAATGAACACTGAAGCTTTCTTT. The gene calls are TRBV27 and TRBJ1-1; D call uncertain. This CDR3 is 17 amino acids long. The germline V gene encodes CDR1 MNHEY and CDR2 SMNVEV (reference sequence). Between the trimmed V and J ends, which lost 3 bases and 0 bases, there was a span of 17 bases.

V and J are TRBV10-1 and TRBJ2-7; D is unclear. The germline V gene encodes CDR1 WNHNN and CDR2 SYGVQD (reference sequence). This CDR3 is 15 amino acids long. Trimming shortened V by 1 base and J by 2 bases, and 12 bases separated the two germline ends. CDR3: CASSEYYQPAYEQYF. The CDR3, as DNA: TGCGCCAGCAGTGAGTACTACCAACCGGCCTACGAGCAGTACTTC.

This clone occurred a few times. The chain carries TRBV10-1 and TRBJ2-7, with 7 bases aligning to TRBD1. The CDR3 extends over 15 amino acids. Looked up from germline, CDR1 is WNHNN and CDR2 is SYGVQD (reference sequence). The V segment lost 2 bases and the J segment 0 bases; nucleotides outside the gene matches: 4. The CDR3 DNA reads TGCGCCAGCAGTGAGGGAGCAGGGGGCTCCTACGAGCAGTACTTC. Translating gives CASSEGAGGSYEQYF.

V and J are TRBV28 and TRBJ2-1, with 9 nucleotides matching TRBD2. Trimming cost V 5 bases and J 5 bases; bases outside gene matches: 13. This CDR3 comprises 17 residues. The V gene's germline CDR1 is MDHEN and CDR2 SYDVKM. In DNA form, the CDR3 reads TGTGCCAGCAGTCCGGAATCTCTAGCGGGGCCCGACAATGAGCAGTTCTTC. Translation gives CASSPESLAGPDNEQFF.

In this sample, this clone turned up a few times. The chain uses TRBV19 and TRBJ2-2; D is ambiguous. V lost 6 bases to trimming and J lost 4 bases, with 12 bases between them. This CDR3 is built from 14 residues. Germline-derived CDR1 and CDR2 are LNHDA and SQIVND (reference sequence). The CDR3 coding sequence is TGTGCCAGTAGCCCCTCGGGTGGCACCGGGGAGCTGTTTTTT. Translated: CASSPSGGTGELFF. The full variable domain, in which reference TRBV19 and TRBJ2-2 provide the parts outside the CDR3, is DGGITQSPKYLFRKEGQNVTLSCEQNLNHDAMYWYRQDPGQGLRLIYYSQIVNDFQKGDIAEGYSVSREKKESFPLTVTSAQKNPTAFYLCASSPSGGTGELFFGEGSRLTVL.

This clone occurred once. V usage is TRBV6-5 and J usage is TRBJ2-1; D gene unclear. V lost 2 bases, J lost 8 bases, and 10 bases lay in between. The CDR3 length is 13 residues. Germline CDR1 and CDR2: MNHEY and SVGAGI. The CDR3 is CASSYQLPDEQFF. As DNA, the CDR3 is TGTGCCAGCAGTTACCAACTCCCCGATGAGCAGTTCTTC.

The V and J genes are TRBV7-9 and TRBJ1-1, with a tentative D call TRBD1 (6 bases). This CDR3 region has 13 residues. CDR1 is SEHNR and CDR2 is FQNEAQ in the germline V gene (reference sequence). V lost 2 bases to trimming and J lost 7 bases, with 11 bases between them. The DNA of the CDR3 is TGTGCCAGCAGCTTAACCCAGGGGCGTGAAGCTTTCTTT. As protein: CASSLTQGREAFF. The full variable domain, in which reference TRBV7-9 and TRBJ1-1 provide the parts outside the CDR3, is DTGVSQNPRHKITKRGQNVTFRCDPISEHNRLYWYRQTLGQGPEFLTYFQNEAQLEKSRLLSDRFSAERPKGSFSTLEIQRTEQGDSAMYLCASSLTQGREAFFGQGTRLTVV.

This chain links TRBV28 with TRBJ1-1, with 7 positions matching TRBD1. V gave up 5 bases and J gave up 5 bases; unmatched junction bases: 5. Germline CDR1 and CDR2: MDHEN and SYDVKM. The CDR3 contains 13 residues. This CDR3 reads CASSPPGGTEAFF. Written as DNA, the CDR3 is TGTGCCAGCAGTCCTCCAGGGGGGACTGAAGCTTTCTTT.

The rearrangement joins TRBV19 to TRBJ1-5; 8 nucleotides line up with TRBD1. Germline V gives CDR1 LNHDA, CDR2 SQIVND (reference sequence). Trimming cost V 4 bases and J 7 bases; bases outside gene matches: 6. The CDR3 consists of 14 residues. The CDR3 region has the DNA TGTGCCAGTAGTAAGACAGGGGCCGGGCAGCCCCAGCATTTT. It yields the protein CASSKTGAGQPQHF.

V and J are TRBV4-2 and TRBJ2-7, with 8 bases identical to TRBD1. This CDR3 comprises 15 residues. The trim removed 0 bases at V and 2 bases at J, leaving 3 bases unmatched. Germline V lookup: CDR1 LGHNA, CDR2 YNFKEQ. CDR3 amino acids: CASSQEGTGAYEQYF. CDR3 in DNA: TGTGCCAGCAGCCAAGAAGGGACAGGAGCCTACGAGCAGTACTTC.

The CDR3 nucleotides read TGTGCCAGCAGCTTCCGCGGGAGCGGAGGTGAGACCCAGTACTTC. Translated, it gives CASSFRGSGGETQYF. The chain combines TRBV5-6 with TRBJ2-5, with TRBD2 matching over 7 bases. Germline V gene sequence: CDR1 SGHDT, CDR2 YYEEEE. This CDR3 comprises 15 residues. With V trimmed by 2 bases and J by 5 bases, 9 bases remained unmatched.

This sequence joins TRBV19 and TRBJ1-1; TRBD1 aligns across 10 bases. CDR3 size: 14 residues. Per the germline V gene, CDR1 is LNHDA and CDR2 is SQIVND (reference sequence). V was pared by 5 bases and J by 2 bases, with 2 bases of the junction left unmatched. Here the CDR3 reads CASSRQGANTEAFF. The CDR3, as DNA: TGTGCCAGTAGTCGACAGGGGGCCAACACTGAAGCTTTCTTT.

V usage is TRBV14 and J usage is TRBJ2-5; 9 bases map to TRBD1. The CDR3 extends over 14 amino acids. The germline gives CDR1 SGHDN, CDR2 FVKESK. The trim removed 4 bases at V and 2 bases at J, leaving 2 bases unmatched. This chain's CDR3 is CASSRDRAQETQYF. In DNA, the CDR3 is TGTGCCAGCAGCCGGGACAGGGCACAAGAGACCCAGTACTTC.

The chain employs TRBV29-1 and TRBJ2-1, with D uncertain. Between the trimmed V and J ends, which lost 0 bases and 3 bases, there was a span of 9 bases. Germline V gene data show CDR1 as SQVTM and CDR2 as ANQGSEA. CDR3 length: 14 amino acids. The CDR3 nucleotides are TGCAGCGTTGAAGAGACAAACGGCTACAATGAGCAGTTCTTC. It specifies CSVEETNGYNEQFF.

The chain employs TRBV6-4 and TRBJ2-1; 11 positions agree with TRBD2. The junction had 6 bases not matched to a gene; V was cut back by 4 bases and J by 4 bases. Germline V gives CDR1 MRHNA, CDR2 SNTAGT. The CDR3 totals 16 residues. The CDR3 DNA reads TGTGCCAGCAGTGGTACTAGCGGGAGCCAATACAATGAGCAGTTCTTC. It translates to CASSGTSGSQYNEQFF.

The gene calls are TRBV5-1 and TRBJ2-1; 7 nucleotides line up with TRBD2. V trimming: 0 bases; J trimming: 7 bases; junction bases outside the gene matches: 10. Germline CDR1 is SGHRS and CDR2 is YFSETQ. The CDR3 covers 16 residues. In DNA form, the CDR3 reads TGCGCCAGCAGCTTGGGGTCCAGCGGGACGTGGAATGAGCAGTTCTTC. Its protein product is CASSLGSSGTWNEQFF.

The rearrangement links TRBV7-9 to TRBJ1-4, with D maybe TRBD1 (5 bases). V was clipped by 5 bases and J by 7 bases, with 14 bases between them. This CDR3 is 14 amino acids long. Germline loops: CDR1 SEHNR, CDR2 FQNEAQ (reference sequence). CDR3 amino acids: CASSNRGGLEKLFF. In nucleotides, the CDR3 is TGTGCCAGCAGCAACCGGGGGGGTCTTGAAAAACTGTTTTTT.

This chain joins TRBV7-2 and TRBJ1-5; TRBD1 matches 9 bases. V trimming: 5 bases; J trimming: 3 bases; junction bases outside the gene matches: 2. The CDR3 length is 14 residues. CDR1 SGHTA and CDR2 FQGNSA come from the germline V gene. CDR3 coding DNA: TGTGCCAGCAGCCGGGACAGGGTCAATCAGCCCCAGCATTTT. This sequence encodes CASSRDRVNQPQHF.

This clone was counted only a few times. One junction end disagrees with the germline gene, perhaps due to a read error. V usage is TRBV7-9 and J usage is TRBJ2-7; possible D gene TRBD2, 5 bases. Per the germline V gene, CDR1 is SEHNR and CDR2 is FQNEAQ (reference sequence). This CDR3 contains 12 residues. CDR3 bases: TGTTCCAGCAGCCTCGGGGCCTACGAGCAGTACTTC. This gives the protein CSSSLGAYEQYF. Together with reference TRBV7-9 and TRBJ2-7, the CDR3 gives the full variable domain: DTGVSQNPRHKITKRGQNVTFRCDPISEHNRLYWYRQTLGQGPEFLTYFQNEAQLEKSRLLSDRFSAERPKGSFSTLEIQRTEQGDSAMYLCSSSLGAYEQYFGPGTRLTVT.

V and J are TRBV6-8 and TRBJ2-7, with a weak D call TRBD1 (5 bases). Germline V gene sequence: CDR1 MNHGY, CDR2 SAAAGT. V gave up 8 bases and J gave up 7 bases, with 18 bases separating them. The CDR3 is made up of 13 amino acids. The CDR3 reads CASPNRSLREQYF. For the CDR3, the DNA is TGTGCCAGCCCTAACAGGTCCCTTAGGGAGCAGTACTTC.

The chain combines TRBV9 with TRBJ2-3, with D perhaps TRBD2 (7 bases). Per germline, CDR1 SGDLS and CDR2 YYNGEE. Trimming left V 4 bases short and J 0 bases short, with 12 bases between. The CDR3 is made up of 15 amino acids. In DNA, the CDR3 is TGTGCCAGCAGCCCGGAGGGGGGGAGCACAGATACGCAGTATTTT. Its translation: CASSPEGGSTDTQYF.

The chain carries TRBV6-5 and TRBJ2-5; 8 bases line up with TRBD2. After removal of 5 bases from V and 1 base from J, the junction contained 6 bases not matched to a gene. This CDR3 contains 15 residues. The germline CDR1 and CDR2 sequences are MNHEY and SVGAGI. CDR3 sequence reads: CASSRTSNVQETQYF. In DNA form, the CDR3 reads TGTGCCAGCAGTCGGACTAGCAATGTCCAAGAGACCCAGTACTTC.

The chain has TRBV5-1 and TRBJ2-1, with D uncertain. Germline assignment: CDR1 SGHRS and CDR2 YFSETQ. The CDR3 spans 15 residues. Deletions cut 0 bases from V and 0 bases from J, with 7 bases between. The CDR3 region has the DNA TGCGCCAGCAGCTTGGATTTTAGCTCCTACAATGAGCAGTTCTTC. Protein sequence: CASSLDFSSYNEQFF.

The chain uses TRBV30 and TRBJ1-4; D remains unclear. Trimming removed 0 bases at V and 8 bases at J, with 4 bases between. Germline V CDR1 and CDR2: GTSNPN, SVGIG (reference sequence). The length of the CDR3 is 11 residues. The CDR3 sequence is CAWSVQEKLFF. CDR3 nucleotide sequence: TGTGCCTGGAGTGTACAGGAAAAACTGTTTTTT.

CDR3 sequence: CASSEWRSGSYEQYF. CDR3 nucleotide sequence: TGTGCCAGCAGTGAATGGCGAAGCGGGAGTTACGAGCAGTACTTC. The chain is built from TRBV6-1 and TRBJ2-7, with TRBD2 matching 8 bases. This CDR3 comprises 15 residues. With 2 bases clipped from V and 4 bases from J, the junction kept 7 bases outside the gene matches. CDR1 is MNHNS, CDR2 SASEGT, per germline.